This is a list of T cell receptor beta chains from one sample in a study of human T cells and chemical hapten exposure. In TCRdb, the RACE reads were re-called with MiXCR into one record per CDR3 protein. Seen here are around 200,000 distinct CDR3 sequences, around 25% observed once, and the top ten hold roughly 2.3%. The sequenced sample was whole blood, obtained in connection with sensitization to the hapten diphenylcyclopropenone (DPC). These receptors all stem from a woman aged 40 to 50 with alopecia areata. Some clones in this sample may be carry-over from other donors' samples. Both conserved end residues are trimmed from each CDR3.

v_gene	j_gene	CDR3aa
TRBV12-3/TRBV12-4	TRBJ2-7	ASSDRVKSYEQY
TRBV10-3	TRBJ1-1	AISPGGTEAF
TRBV20-1	TRBJ2-2	SARDYLAGGNTGELF
TRBV18	TRBJ1-2	ASSPDRGYGYT
TRBV10-3	TRBJ2-7	AISESGGLPSYEQY
TRBV28	TRBJ2-7	ASIGTVSYEQY
TRBV5-4	TRBJ2-1	ASSRGSGLAYNEQF
TRBV12-3/TRBV12-4	TRBJ1-5	ASSGQGAGQPQH
TRBV28	TRBJ1-1	ASSSRLGGTEAF
TRBV5-5	TRBJ2-7	ASSQGTGGLEQY
TRBV5-1	TRBJ2-2	ASSLDLPPTGELF
TRBV27	TRBJ1-5	ASGLLGSGQPQH
TRBV6-5	TRBJ1-1	ASSYNGQTEAF
TRBV12-3/TRBV12-4	TRBJ2-5	ASSPRTGRVGTQY
TRBV28	TRBJ2-5	ASSLRTQETQY
TRBV12-3/TRBV12-4	TRBJ2-3	ASSADGSSTDTQY
TRBV20-1	TRBJ2-7	SARDFSGIMYEQY
TRBV6-2/TRBV6-3	TRBJ1-5	ASSPIGNQPQH
TRBV10-3	TRBJ1-1	ASREGVAEEEAF
TRBV7-2	TRBJ2-7	ASSALWTHEQY
TRBV4-3	TRBJ1-1	ASSQVPMNTEAF
TRBV28	TRBJ1-4	ASSPWGDSNEKLF